This is a list of T cell receptor beta chains from one sample in a study of T cells after yellow fever vaccination. TCRdb redid the calling of the 5' RACE reads with MiXCR, one entry per CDR3 protein. Of over 150,000 distinct CDR3 sequences listed, 5.5% to 7.5% are singletons. Source: CD4+ T cells sorted from PBMCs, taken on the day of the first yellow fever vaccination. The receptors derive from a man younger than 35 who received the YFV17D yellow fever vaccine. CDR3s include the opening cysteine and the closing phenylalanine or tryptophan. D genes are given only for firm matches. The listing skips clone size in some rows; elsewhere it reads once, few, many or a size class.

d_call	clone_size	v_call	j_call	cdr3_nt	cdr3_aa
.	few	TRBV15	TRBJ1-1	TGTGCCACCAGCAGAGATCGCGGTCGGCTAAACACTGAAGCTTTCTTT	CATSRDRGRLNTEAFF
TRBD1	few	TRBV5-5	TRBJ2-5	TGTGCCAGCAGCTCTAACAGGGGAGAGACCCAGTACTTC	CASSSNRGETQYF
TRBD1	few	TRBV5-1	TRBJ2-1	TGCGCCAGCAGCTTGGTGTTTGGACAGGGGGACAATGAGCAGTTCTTC	CASSLVFGQGDNEQFF
.	many	TRBV28	TRBJ1-5	TGTGCCAGCAGTTTAAATCTCAGGTCCCCCCAGCATTTT	CASSLNLRSPQHF
.	many	TRBV4-3	TRBJ1-3	TGCGCCAGCAGCCAAGGGGCAGGAACAACTGGAAACACCATATATTTT	CASSQGAGTTGNTIYF
.	.	TRBV20-1	TRBJ2-7	TGCAGTGCTCAAGGGGGGCACGAGCAGTACTTC	CSAQGGHEQYF
TRBD2	many	TRBV5-1	TRBJ2-1	TGCGCCAGCAGCGTCGGACTAGCGGGGGTTAATGAGCAGTTCTTC	CASSVGLAGVNEQFF
.	many	TRBV7-9	TRBJ1-4	TGTGCCAGCAGCTTGGTAGGGGTCGGCAAACTGTTTTTT	CASSLVGVGKLFF
.	many	TRBV11-3	TRBJ2-3	TGTGCCAGCAGCCAACAGGGCACAGATACGCAGTATTTT	CASSQQGTDTQYF
.	many	TRBV10-3	TRBJ1-1	TGTGCCATCAGTGGTGCCGACCAAAGGGCTTTCTTT	CAISGADQRAFF
.	.	TRBV7-2	TRBJ1-1	TGTGCCAGCAGCTACACAAGCGCCGCTGAAGCTTTCTTT	CASSYTSAAEAFF
.	many	TRBV5-1	TRBJ2-7	TGCGCCAGCAGCTTGGTTGGTCAGGGGATATTCTCCTACGAGCAGTACTTC	CASSLVGQGIFSYEQYF
.	few	TRBV7-2	TRBJ2-1	TGTGCCAGCAGCTTAGACTGGAAAGAGCAGTTCTTC	CASSLDWKEQFF
.	.	TRBV4-1	TRBJ1-2	TGCGCCAGCAGCTCCCGACAGGTGCGGGCCTTCGGCTACACCTTC	CASSSRQVRAFGYTF
.	.	TRBV20-1	TRBJ2-5	TGCAGTGCTAGAGTCCCAACAATCCAAGAGACCCAGTACTTC	CSARVPTIQETQYF
.	many	TRBV9	TRBJ2-5	TGTGCCAGCAGCGGACGATACCAAGAGACCCAGTACTTC	CASSGRYQETQYF
TRBD1	many	TRBV3-1	TRBJ1-5	TGTGCCAGCAGCCAGTCCGACAGGGGCTTTGGACAGCCCCAGCATTTT	CASSQSDRGFGQPQHF
.	many	TRBV9	TRBJ2-1	TGTGCCAGCAGCGTAGCGGCATCCTACAATGAGCAGTTCTTC	CASSVAASYNEQFF
.	few	TRBV10-3	TRBJ1-5	TGTGCCATCAGTGAGGGATATCAGCCCCAGCATTTT	CAISEGYQPQHF
.	.	TRBV10-3	TRBJ1-6	TGTGCCATCAGTGAGAGGAGGACCCTTGGGGGTTCACCCCTCCACTTT	CAISERRTLGGSPLHF
.	many	TRBV18	TRBJ1-3	TGTGCCAGCTCACCTGAACAGGGCTCTGGAAACACCATATATTTT	CASSPEQGSGNTIYF
.	.	TRBV7-2	TRBJ1-4	TGTGCCAGCAGCTTAATGCAGGGATACGAAAAACTGTTTTTT	CASSLMQGYEKLFF
.	few	TRBV19	TRBJ1-1	TGTGCCAGTAGTATAATGACAGGGAACACTGAAGCTTTCTTT	CASSIMTGNTEAFF
.	.	TRBV4-3	TRBJ1-4	TGCGCCAGCAGCATAAATGAAAAACTGTTTTTT	CASSINEKLFF
TRBD1	.	TRBV4-2	TRBJ2-2	TGTGCCAGCAGCCGATTCACAGGGGGCGCCGACACCGGGGAGCTGTTTTTT	CASSRFTGGADTGELFF
.	few	TRBV21-1	TRBJ1-1	TGTGCCAGCAGCCGCGACAGCACTGAAGCTTTCTTT	CASSRDSTEAFF
.	few	TRBV6-1	TRBJ1-1	TGTGCCAGCAGTGAAGGGACGGGCACTGAAGCTTTCTTT	CASSEGTGTEAFF
TRBD1	few	TRBV20-1	TRBJ2-1	TGCAGTGCCCCGGGGCAGGGGGCGAATGAGCAGTTCTTC	CSAPGQGANEQFF
.	many	TRBV5-1	TRBJ2-3	TGCGCCAGCAGTGAACAAGGCACAGATACGCAGTATTTT	CASSEQGTDTQYF
TRBD2	.	TRBV5-1	TRBJ2-7	TGCGCCAGCAGCTTCGAAGCAGCGGGGGGCTACGAGCAGTACTTC	CASSFEAAGGYEQYF
TRBD1	many	TRBV6-4	TRBJ1-1	TGTGCCAGCAGTGACTCGCGGACTCAGGGGGGGATAACTGAAGCTTTCTTT	CASSDSRTQGGITEAFF
.	many	TRBV5-5	TRBJ2-5	TGTGCCAGCAGCTTGGGTTCGGGGGCCAAAGAGACCCAGTACTTC	CASSLGSGAKETQYF
.	many	TRBV7-2	TRBJ2-1	TGTGCCAGCAGCTTATCCGAATACTACAATGAGCAGTTCTTC	CASSLSEYYNEQFF
.	many	TRBV7-3	TRBJ2-3	TGTGCCAGCAGCTCAACTAGCACAGATACGCAGTATTTT	CASSSTSTDTQYF
.	.	TRBV4-2	TRBJ1-4	TGTGCCAGCAGCCAGAATTCCCAAGGGGTTGCTAATGAAAAACTGTTTTTT	CASSQNSQGVANEKLFF
.	few	TRBV12-3/TRBV12-4	TRBJ2-3	TGTGCCAGCAGGAACTACGGGGTAAATACGCAGTATTTT	CASRNYGVNTQYF
.	few	TRBV7-8	TRBJ1-1	TGTGCCAGCAGTTATCGGGCACGGAACACTGAAGCTTTCTTT	CASSYRARNTEAFF
.	many	TRBV5-5	TRBJ2-2	TGTGCCAGCAGCCGACACCGGGTCGCGAACACCGGGGAGCTGTTTTTT	CASSRHRVANTGELFF
.	many	TRBV12-3/TRBV12-4	TRBJ2-7	TGTGCCAGCAGCATGGGGGGTCAGGGAACCTACGAGCAGTACTTC	CASSMGGQGTYEQYF
.	many	TRBV20-1	TRBJ2-1	TGCAGTGCGCCCAGGGGTAGCGGCTCCTACAATGAGCAGTTCTTC	CSAPRGSGSYNEQFF
.	.	TRBV5-4	TRBJ2-5	TGTGCCAGCAGCTTGATAGCCGGGGGCCAAGAGACCCAGTACTTC	CASSLIAGGQETQYF
.	.	TRBV6-5	TRBJ2-1	TGTGCCAGCAGTTACTCCCCAATTCTGGGCAATGAGCAGTTCTTC	CASSYSPILGNEQFF
TRBD1	.	TRBV12-3/TRBV12-4	TRBJ1-1	TGTGCCAGCAGTTCTCGACAGGGGGCCCCTGAAGCTTTCTTT	CASSSRQGAPEAFF
.	many	TRBV7-9	TRBJ1-1	TGTGCCAGCAGCATTACAGTGAACACTGAAGCTTTCTTT	CASSITVNTEAFF
TRBD2	many	TRBV12-3/TRBV12-4	TRBJ2-3	TGTGCCAGCAGACTAGCGGCGGTAGATACGCAGTATTTT	CASRLAAVDTQYF
.	many	TRBV10-3	TRBJ2-5	TGTGCCATCGGGCCCTCGGCTGGTCAAGAGACCCAGTACTTC	CAIGPSAGQETQYF
TRBD2	many	TRBV5-1	TRBJ2-5	TGCGCCAGCAGCTTTGGACTAGCAGATGAAGAGACCCAGTACTTC	CASSFGLADEETQYF
.	.	TRBV12-3/TRBV12-4	TRBJ2-1	TGTGCCAGCAGACGACAGACCCAGCAGTTCTTC	CASRRQTQQFF
TRBD1	few	TRBV7-2	TRBJ1-6	TGTGCCAGCATAAGCCGGGACAGGGGTAATTCACCCCTCCACTTT	CASISRDRGNSPLHF
TRBD1	.	TRBV9	TRBJ2-6	TGTGCCAGCAGCGTAGAGGATGGACAGGGGGCGACTTCTGGGGCCAACGTCCTGACTTTC	CASSVEDGQGATSGANVLTF
TRBD1	many	TRBV7-9	TRBJ2-2	TGTGCCAGCAGCGCCGGGACAGGGAGGGAGCTGTTTTTT	CASSAGTGRELFF
TRBD2	few	TRBV12-3/TRBV12-4	TRBJ2-1	TGTGCCAGCAGATCAGCGGGGGGGCCTTACAATGAGCAGTTCTTC	CASRSAGGPYNEQFF
.	.	TRBV7-3	TRBJ2-3	TGTGCCAGCAGCTTGCCGGGAGACACAGATACGCAGTATTTT	CASSLPGDTDTQYF
.	.	TRBV20-1	TRBJ2-1	TGCAGTGCCATGGACCGGGCGAGCTCCTACAATGAGCAGTTCTTC	CSAMDRASSYNEQFF
.	few	TRBV5-4	TRBJ2-5	TGTGCCAGCAGCGGACGGGATCAAACCCAGTACTTC	CASSGRDQTQYF
.	.	TRBV5-1	TRBJ2-3	TGCGCCAGCACGGAGCAGGGCGGCACAGATACGCAGTATTTT	CASTEQGGTDTQYF
.	few	TRBV7-6	TRBJ2-7	TGTGCCAGCAGCTTAGGGCCCCCCGAGCTTTACGAGCAGTACTTC	CASSLGPPELYEQYF
TRBD2	.	TRBV5-1	TRBJ2-5	TGCGCCAGCAGCTTGGAGGGTAGCGGGTTACAAGAGACCCAGTACTTC	CASSLEGSGLQETQYF
.	few	TRBV6-1	TRBJ2-1	TGTGCCAGCAGGAGGGTATTTCGAAGGGGGGGCCAGTACAATGAGCAGTTCTTC	CASRRVFRRGGQYNEQFF